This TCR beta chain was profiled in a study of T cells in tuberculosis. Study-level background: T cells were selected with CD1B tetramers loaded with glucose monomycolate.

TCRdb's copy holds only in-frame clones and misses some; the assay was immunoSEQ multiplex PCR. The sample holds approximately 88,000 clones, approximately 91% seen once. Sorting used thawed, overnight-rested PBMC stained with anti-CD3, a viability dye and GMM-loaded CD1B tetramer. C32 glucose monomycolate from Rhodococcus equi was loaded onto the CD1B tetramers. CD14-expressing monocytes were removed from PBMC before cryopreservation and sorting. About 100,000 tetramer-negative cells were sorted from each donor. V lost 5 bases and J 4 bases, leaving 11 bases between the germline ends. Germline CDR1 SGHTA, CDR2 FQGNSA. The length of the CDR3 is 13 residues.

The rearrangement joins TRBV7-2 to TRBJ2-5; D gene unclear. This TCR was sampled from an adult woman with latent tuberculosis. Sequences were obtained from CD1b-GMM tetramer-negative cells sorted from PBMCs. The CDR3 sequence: CASSPISGETQYF. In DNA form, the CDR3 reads TGTGCCAGCAGCCCCATTTCAGGAGAGACCCAGTACTTC.